A single sample is the source of the 17 T cell receptor beta chains below, sequenced in a study of blood T cell repertoires in COVID-19. Profiling relied on immunoSEQ multiplex PCR, and the TCRdb table lists in-frame clones only, not all of them. The data show 350,000 or so clones, about 90% seen once. The specimen sequenced was peripheral blood. The receptors stem from a woman younger than 45 with COVID-19, enrolled during active disease.

This rearrangement joins TRBV9 to TRBJ2-3; possible D gene TRBD2, 5 bases. Deletions cut 0 bases from V and 2 bases from J, with 10 bases between. The CDR3 length is 15 residues. The germline V gene has CDR1 SGDLS and CDR2 YYNGEE. CDR3 loop: CASSVGEGNTDTQYF. Here the CDR3 DNA reads TGTGCCAGCAGCGTAGGCGAGGGTAACACAGATACGCAGTATTTT.

Only one count was recorded for this clone. V is TRBV2 and J is TRBJ1-2; D unresolved. Germline CDR1 reads SNHLY; CDR2 reads FYNNEI. This CDR3 is 14 amino acids long. Between the trimmed V and J ends, which lost 2 bases and 2 bases, there was a span of 9 bases. CDR3: CASSERGRNYGYTF. As DNA, the CDR3 is TGTGCCAGCAGTGAAAGAGGGAGGAACTATGGCTACACCTTC.

This chain uses TRBV6-5 with TRBJ1-5, with no clear D. V lost 0 bases, J lost 0 bases, and 6 bases lay in between. Germline V gives CDR1 MNHEY, CDR2 SVGAGI. The CDR3 sequence is 15 residues long. The CDR3 nucleotides read TGTGCCAGCAGTTACTCCCTAAATAGCAATCAGCCCCAGCATTTT. Translating it yields CASSYSLNSNQPQHF.

V and J are TRBV9 and TRBJ2-1; the match to TRBD1 covers 9 bases. The CDR3 sequence is 17 residues long. V lost 3 bases and J lost 9; bases outside the gene matches: 16. Germline assignment: CDR1 SGDLS and CDR2 YYNGEE. CDR3 region: CASSGGIQGARMTEQFF. The CDR3 DNA reads TGTGCCAGCAGCGGAGGTATACAGGGGGCGCGTATGACTGAGCAGTTCTTC.

The chain employs TRBV30 and TRBJ1-2; no reliable D call. V shed 0 bases and J shed 6 bases, with 17 bases lying between them. CDR1 and CDR2 (germline): GTSNPN, SVGIG (reference sequence). The CDR3 covers 15 residues. The CDR3 DNA is TGTGCCTGGAGTGTTTTCCCGCCGTTGGCGGATGGCTACACCTTC. It encodes CAWSVFPPLADGYTF.

The rearrangement uses TRBV4-1 and TRBJ2-6, with a weak D call TRBD2 (5 bases). V was clipped by 1 base and J by 3 bases, with 19 bases between them. CDR1 and CDR2 from the germline V gene are MGHRA and YSYEKL. The CDR3 extends over 19 amino acids. The CDR3 nucleotides are TGCGCCAGCAGCCAAGTTATTGCTGGCGCTGGGAGTGGGGCCAACGTCCTGACTTTC. The encoded protein is CASSQVIAGAGSGANVLTF.

The CDR3 DNA sequence: TGCGCCAGCAGTCAATCACGGGACACAAAAGAGACCCAGTACTTC. Protein: CASSQSRDTKETQYF. The chain recombines TRBV23-1 with TRBJ2-5; the D gene is possibly TRBD1 (6 bases). TRBV23-1 is placed among ORFs of uncertain function. Trimming took 0 bases from V and 3 from J, leaving 11 bases between them. This CDR3 is built from 15 residues.

This rearrangement joins TRBV5-5 to TRBJ1-5; D is unclear. The CDR3 contains 16 residues. The germline V gene encodes CDR1 SGHKS and CDR2 YYEKEE (reference sequence). V was clipped by 2 bases and J by 0 bases, with 12 bases between them. CDR3 coding DNA: TGTGCCAGCAGCTTAGAAGTAGGAGTTAGCAATCAGCCCCAGCATTTT. As protein: CASSLEVGVSNQPQHF.

The gene calls are TRBV4-1 and TRBJ2-7; 8 nucleotides line up with TRBD2. V dropped 4 bases and J dropped 0; count of bases not matched to a gene: 2. CDR1 is MGHRA, CDR2 YSYEKL, per germline. This CDR3 contains 14 residues. In DNA form, the CDR3 reads TGCGCCAGCAGCCCCGGGACTAGCTCCTACGAGCAGTACTTC. This sequence encodes CASSPGTSSYEQYF.

This chain uses TRBV6-5 with TRBJ2-7; 8 bases align to TRBD1. This CDR3 spans 15 amino acids. Germline loops: CDR1 MNHEY, CDR2 SVGAGI. V lost 0 bases and J lost 7; bases outside the gene matches: 8. CDR3 nucleotides: TGTGCCAGCAGTTACTCTGGACAGGGCCATATGGAGCAGTACTTC. It translates to CASSYSGQGHMEQYF.

The chain is built from TRBV5-8 and TRBJ1-3; a weak D match, TRBD1 (5 bases). The length of the CDR3 is 17 residues. V lost 0 bases, J lost 4 bases, and 17 bases lay in between. CDR1 is SGHTS, CDR2 YDEGEE, per germline. CDR3 nucleotides: TGTGCCAGCAGCTTGGCCGTATGGCAGGGTATGGGAAACACCATATATTTT. This encodes CASSLAVWQGMGNTIYF.

The CDR3 spells CASAQGLNTEAFF. CDR3 coding DNA: TGTGCCAGTGCCCAGGGCCTGAACACTGAAGCTTTCTTT. The chain links TRBV19 to TRBJ1-1; TRBD1 might be the D (5 bases). The V end was cut by 8 bases, the J end by 0 bases, with 10 bases between. The CDR3 is 13 residues long. Per germline, CDR1 LNHDA and CDR2 SQIVND (reference sequence). Variable domain in full (rest from reference TRBV19 and TRBJ1-1): DGGITQSPKYLFRKEGQNVTLSCEQNLNHDAMYWYRQDPGQGLRLIYYSQIVNDFQKGDIAEGYSVSREKKESFPLTVTSAQKNPTAFYLCASAQGLNTEAFFGQGTRLTVV.

The genes are TRBV27 and TRBJ2-1, with no clear D. The CDR3 totals 20 residues. Trimming left V 6 bases short and J 0 bases short, with 27 bases between. CDR1 MNHEY and CDR2 SMNVEV come from the germline V gene (reference sequence). The CDR3 protein is CASSTIIPPGPPSSYNEQFF. The CDR3 DNA reads as TGTGCCAGCAGCACCATCATCCCCCCGGGTCCGCCGAGCTCCTACAATGAGCAGTTCTTC.

The chain couples TRBV7-8 to TRBJ2-1, with D possibly being TRBD2 (6 bases). Germline lookup yields CDR1 SGHVS and CDR2 FQNEAQ. This CDR3 contains 16 residues. Deletions cut 8 bases from V and 10 bases from J, with 27 bases between. The CDR3 is CASSILGLLGRYEQFF. In nucleotides, the CDR3 is TGTGCCAGCTCCATATTGGGACTTCTGGGACGATACGAGCAGTTCTTC.

The genes are TRBV4-2 and TRBJ2-7, with TRBD2 matching over 14 bases. CDR1 LGHNA and CDR2 YNFKEQ come from the germline V gene. The CDR3 has 15 residues. The V and J ends lost 4 bases and 3 bases, in that order; junction bases with no gene match: 2. The CDR3 DNA sequence: TGTGCCAGCAGCCGGGGGACTAGCGGGAGCTACGAGCAGTACTTC. Translation gives CASSRGTSGSYEQYF.

This clone was recorded a few times. V usage is TRBV10-2 and J usage is TRBJ2-1; D uncertain. Looked up from germline, CDR1 is WSHSY and CDR2 is SAAADI. Trimming removed 3 bases from V and 8 bases from J, with 8 bases in between. The CDR3 covers 12 residues. The CDR3 region is CASSERGHEQFF. The CDR3 DNA is TGCGCCAGCAGTGAAAGAGGTCATGAGCAGTTCTTC.

This clone was counted only a few times. The chain uses TRBV30 and TRBJ2-7, with 7 bases lining up with TRBD1. This CDR3 comprises 12 residues. The germline V gene has CDR1 GTSNPN and CDR2 SVGIG (reference sequence). After removal of 8 bases from V and 3 bases from J, the junction contained 7 bases not matched to a gene. CDR3 sequence (DNA): TGTGCCGTGACAGGGATTCACTACGAGCAGTACTTC. It encodes CAVTGIHYEQYF.